The rows below give T cell receptor beta chains drawn from one sample of a study of shared clonotypes between healthy human individuals. Assay used: immunoSEQ multiplex PCR; TCRdb lists only in-frame clones, some missing. Among millions of clones listed, approximately 90% were seen once. Sequenced: naive CD4+ T cells sorted from blood. These TCRs come from a man aged 18 to 30 in good health. CDR3s include the opening cysteine and the closing phenylalanine or tryptophan. D genes are given only for firm matches. Expanded clones are given a class, and other clones once, few, many or no size at all.

v_gene: TRBV6-1
abundance: -
d_gene: -
j_gene: TRBJ1-5
len: 15
CDR3nt: TGTGCCAGCAGTGAGGTCAGGGGATTCAATCAGCCCCAGCATTTT
CDR3aa: CASSEVRGFNQPQHF

v_gene: TRBV29-1
abundance: -
d_gene: TRBD2
j_gene: TRBJ2-5
len: 14
CDR3nt: TGCAGCGCAAGAGCGGGGGCTAAACAAGAGACCCAGTACTTC
CDR3aa: CSARAGAKQETQYF

v_gene: TRBV19
abundance: -
d_gene: TRBD1
j_gene: TRBJ1-5
len: 14
CDR3nt: TGTGCCAGTAGTATACCCAGGGGGATTCAGCCCCAGCATTTT
CDR3aa: CASSIPRGIQPQHF

v_gene: TRBV11-2
abundance: -
d_gene: TRBD2
j_gene: TRBJ2-7
len: 13
CDR3nt: TGTGCCAGCAGCTCGATGGGGGGGGACGAGCAGTACTTC
CDR3aa: CASSSMGGDEQYF

v_gene: TRBV21-1
abundance: -
d_gene: -
j_gene: TRBJ2-1
len: 18
CDR3nt: TGTGCCAGCAGCTCGGGACAAGCCCGGTCCGCTGAGGGCAATGAGCAGTTCTTC
CDR3aa: CASSSGQARSAEGNEQFF

v_gene: TRBV5-1
abundance: -
d_gene: -
j_gene: TRBJ1-3
len: 14
CDR3nt: TGCGCCAGCAGCTTAAATAGCGGGGGAAACACCATATATTTT
CDR3aa: CASSLNSGGNTIYF

v_gene: TRBV6-5
abundance: -
d_gene: -
j_gene: TRBJ2-7
len: 14
CDR3nt: TGTGCCAGCAAAGCGACAGGCTCGACCTACGAGCAGTACTTC
CDR3aa: CASKATGSTYEQYF

v_gene: TRBV5-1
abundance: once
d_gene: -
j_gene: TRBJ2-7
len: 16
CDR3nt: TGCGCCAGCAGCTTGGCCGGGGGATTTGTGTTCTACGAGCAGTACTTC
CDR3aa: CASSLAGGFVFYEQYF

v_gene: TRBV5-1
abundance: -
d_gene: TRBD1
j_gene: TRBJ2-1
len: 16
CDR3nt: TGCGCCAGCAGGAACCTCGAAGGGGGCGGATACAATGAGCAGTTCTTC
CDR3aa: CASRNLEGGGYNEQFF

v_gene: TRBV6-1
abundance: -
d_gene: -
j_gene: TRBJ2-5
len: 13
CDR3nt: TGTGCCAGCAGTGAAGCCGGGCGGGAGACCCAGTACTTC
CDR3aa: CASSEAGRETQYF

v_gene: TRBV12-5
abundance: -
d_gene: -
j_gene: TRBJ1-5
len: 14
CDR3nt: TGTGCTAGTGGTTCGGGACAAAAAGGTCAGCCCCAGCATTTT
CDR3aa: CASGSGQKGQPQHF

v_gene: TRBV7-9
abundance: -
d_gene: -
j_gene: TRBJ1-2
len: 13
CDR3nt: TGTGCCAGCAGCTTAGGAGGGAACTATGGCTACACCTTC
CDR3aa: CASSLGGNYGYTF

v_gene: TRBV6-1
abundance: -
d_gene: -
j_gene: TRBJ1-2
len: 14
CDR3nt: TGTGCCAGCAGTGAATCGAGGGGGAGCTATGGCTACACCTTC
CDR3aa: CASSESRGSYGYTF

v_gene: TRBV5-1
abundance: once
d_gene: -
j_gene: TRBJ1-3
len: 15
CDR3nt: TGCGCCAGCAGCTTGGAGGGGGACGCTGGAAACACCATATATTTT
CDR3aa: CASSLEGDAGNTIYF

v_gene: TRBV6-1
abundance: -
d_gene: -
j_gene: TRBJ1-3
len: 14
CDR3nt: TGTGCCAGCAGCCTCGTGGGCTCTGGAAACACCATATATTTT
CDR3aa: CASSLVGSGNTIYF

v_gene: TRBV28
abundance: -
d_gene: -
j_gene: TRBJ1-6
len: 12
CDR3nt: TGTGCCAGCGACTCAGGGAGGGAAACCCTCCACTTT
CDR3aa: CASDSGRETLHF

v_gene: TRBV25-1
abundance: few
d_gene: -
j_gene: TRBJ1-4
len: 16
CDR3nt: TGTGCCAGCAGTGACAACTTTCTTGGGGCTAATGAAAAACTGTTTTTT
CDR3aa: CASSDNFLGANEKLFF

v_gene: TRBV11-2
abundance: -
d_gene: -
j_gene: TRBJ2-2
len: 15
CDR3nt: TGTGCCAGCAGTCGCGGGCAGGGCGGCGGCGGGGAGCTGTTTTTT
CDR3aa: CASSRGQGGGGELFF

v_gene: TRBV10-3
abundance: -
d_gene: -
j_gene: TRBJ1-2
len: 19
CDR3nt: TGTGCCATCAGTGAGTCTGACGGGGGGCTAGGTCTAGGAAGGTATGGCTACACCTTC
CDR3aa: CAISESDGGLGLGRYGYTF

v_gene: TRBV4-3
abundance: -
d_gene: TRBD2
j_gene: TRBJ2-7
len: 17
CDR3nt: TGCGCCAGCAGCCAGGGAACACTAGCGGGAGTCAACTACGAGCAGTACTTC
CDR3aa: CASSQGTLAGVNYEQYF

v_gene: TRBV5-1
abundance: -
d_gene: -
j_gene: TRBJ1-1
len: 15
CDR3nt: TGCGCCAGCAGCTTGGCGGCGGGTAAGGGGACTGAAGCTTTCTTT
CDR3aa: CASSLAAGKGTEAFF

v_gene: TRBV5-4
abundance: -
d_gene: TRBD2
j_gene: TRBJ2-1
len: 16
CDR3nt: TGTGCCAGCAGCGAGACTAGCGGGGGGGATAACAATGAGCAGTTCTTC
CDR3aa: CASSETSGGDNNEQFF

v_gene: TRBV28
abundance: once
d_gene: -
j_gene: TRBJ1-5
len: 13
CDR3nt: TGTGCCAGCAGTTTTGTGGGCAATCAGCCCCAGCATTTT
CDR3aa: CASSFVGNQPQHF

v_gene: TRBV19
abundance: -
d_gene: TRBD1
j_gene: TRBJ2-2
len: 16
CDR3nt: TGTGCCAGTAGTCCACAGGGGGCTTGGAACACCGGGGAGCTGTTTTTT
CDR3aa: CASSPQGAWNTGELFF

v_gene: TRBV6-5
abundance: -
d_gene: TRBD2
j_gene: TRBJ2-7
len: 15
CDR3nt: TGTGCCAGCACCGGACTAGCGGGGGGGTCCTACGAGCAGTACTTC
CDR3aa: CASTGLAGGSYEQYF

v_gene: TRBV9
abundance: -
d_gene: -
j_gene: TRBJ1-5
len: 15
CDR3nt: TGTGCCAGCAGCCCCCACACAGGGTTCAATCAGCCCCAGCATTTT
CDR3aa: CASSPHTGFNQPQHF

v_gene: TRBV6-6
abundance: once
d_gene: -
j_gene: TRBJ1-4
len: 15
CDR3nt: TGTGCCAGCAGTTCCCCGGGACACCTTAATGAAAAACTGTTTTTT
CDR3aa: CASSSPGHLNEKLFF

v_gene: TRBV10-3
abundance: -
d_gene: TRBD1
j_gene: TRBJ2-7
len: 12
CDR3nt: TGTGCCATCACCCGGACAGGGTCCGAGCAGTACTTC
CDR3aa: CAITRTGSEQYF

v_gene: TRBV29-1
abundance: -
d_gene: -
j_gene: TRBJ2-3
len: 11
CDR3nt: TGCAGCGTTGGTGTAGCGGATACGCAGTATTTT
CDR3aa: CSVGVADTQYF

v_gene: TRBV29-1
abundance: -
d_gene: -
j_gene: TRBJ2-7
len: 11
CDR3nt: TGCAGCGCCTGGGACTCCTACGAGCAGTACTTC
CDR3aa: CSAWDSYEQYF

v_gene: TRBV4-1
abundance: -
d_gene: -
j_gene: TRBJ1-6
len: 13
CDR3nt: TGCGCCAGCAGCCAAGACTATAATTCACCCCTCCACTTT
CDR3aa: CASSQDYNSPLHF

v_gene: TRBV19
abundance: -
d_gene: TRBD1
j_gene: TRBJ1-2
len: 18
CDR3nt: TGTGCCAGTAGTTTCTACTCGGGACAGCGACCCCTTAACTATGGCTACACCTTC
CDR3aa: CASSFYSGQRPLNYGYTF

v_gene: TRBV6-4
abundance: -
d_gene: TRBD2
j_gene: TRBJ2-3
len: 17
CDR3nt: TGTGCCAGCAGTGACTCGAATAGCGGGAGGGCCGTAGATACGCAGTATTTT
CDR3aa: CASSDSNSGRAVDTQYF

v_gene: TRBV9
abundance: -
d_gene: -
j_gene: TRBJ2-7
len: 14
CDR3nt: TGTGCCAGCAGCGTATCAGCCGACTCCTACGAGCAGTACTTC
CDR3aa: CASSVSADSYEQYF

v_gene: TRBV5-1
abundance: once
d_gene: TRBD1
j_gene: TRBJ1-5
len: 15
CDR3nt: TGCGCCAGCAGCTTGGGAACAGGGGCAAATCAGCCCCAGCATTTT
CDR3aa: CASSLGTGANQPQHF

v_gene: TRBV6-1
abundance: -
d_gene: TRBD2
j_gene: TRBJ2-3
len: 18
CDR3nt: TGTGCCAGCAGTGAGGACCGGGCTAGCGGGGGGGCCGTGAATACGCAGTATTTT
CDR3aa: CASSEDRASGGAVNTQYF

v_gene: TRBV15
abundance: -
d_gene: -
j_gene: TRBJ2-5
len: 15
CDR3nt: TGTGCCACCAGCAGAGGAGCGCAGATACAAGAGACCCAGTACTTC
CDR3aa: CATSRGAQIQETQYF

v_gene: TRBV7-2
abundance: -
d_gene: -
j_gene: TRBJ1-4
len: 15
CDR3nt: TGTGCCAGCAGTCGCCGAGGGGGAGCGACGGAAAAACTGTTTTTT
CDR3aa: CASSRRGGATEKLFF

v_gene: TRBV10-2
abundance: -
d_gene: TRBD1
j_gene: TRBJ2-7
len: 14
CDR3nt: TGCGCCAGCAGGACAGGGGGAAGTTCCTACGAGCAGTACTTC
CDR3aa: CASRTGGSSYEQYF